Reported below is one TCR beta chain. The antigen is not known. The CDR3 covers 16 residues. J lost 8 bases, V lost 2 bases, and 9 bases had no gene match. CDR1 SEHNR and CDR2 FQNEAQ come from the germline V gene (reference sequence). TCRdb keeps only in-frame clones here, not all; method: immunoSEQ multiplex PCR. The sample lists around 40,000 clones, roughly 86% occurring once. This specimen comes from a study of OX40 agonist ivuxolimab in advanced cancers. Study-wide findings and caveats: At 0.1 to 3.0 mg/kg and by week 6, clonal expansion occurred in CD4+ and CD8+ blood T cells.

The sequencing here drew on CD4+ or CD8+ T cells sorted from blood, taken in a trial of the OX40 agonist ivuxolimab. The J gene is TRBJ1-4, the V gene TRBV7-9; 9 nucleotides agree with TRBD1. This sequence was found in an adult with an advanced solid tumor such as melanoma, head and neck, liver or kidney cancer. The chain's CDR3 is CASSLPSDRGQEKLFF. The CDR3 DNA sequence: TGTGCCAGCAGCTTACCGTCGGACAGGGGCCAGGAAAAACTGTTTTTT.